This T cell receptor (beta chain) was identified during a study of blood T cell repertoires in COVID-19. For the study at large: COVID-19 samples, acute and convalescent, were from the United States, Italy and Spain. PBMCs, B-cell-depleted T cells, or T cells provided the cDNA or gDNA that made up the material.

Original handling: Researchers report that nucleated cell counts were estimated from reference gene primer amplification. Profiling relied on immunoSEQ multiplex PCR, and the TCRdb table lists in-frame clones only, not all of them. V and J calls and clone size come straight from that table; D and trimming were deduced from the DNA. The table records under 200,000 clones, around nine tenths of them present only once. Germline CDR1 and CDR2: GTSNPN and SVGIG (reference sequence). CDR3 length equals 15 residues. V was clipped by 3 bases and J by 6 bases; unmatched bases: 9. The TCR comes from a man aged 50-59 years with acute or convalescent COVID-19. Sequenced: peripheral blood. V usage is TRBV30 and J usage is TRBJ2-1; TRBD1 aligns across 9 bases. CDR3 protein: CAWRIRDRAPNEQFF. The CDR3 bases are TGTGCCTGGAGGATCCGGGACAGGGCTCCCAATGAGCAGTTCTTC.